This T cell receptor (beta chain) comes out of a study of T cell repertoires in cytomegalovirus infection. The study, taken as a whole, reports: CMV-specific HLA-C-restricted TCR beta clonotypes dominated the ex vivo response.

TCRdb ran MiXCR on the reads and lists one entry per CDR3 protein. The table includes hundreds of thousands of distinct CDR3 sequences, roughly 33% detected once. This CDR3 comprises 13 residues. Trimming pared 3 bases from V and 3 bases from J, leaving 10 bases between. Looked up from germline, CDR1 is SQVTM and CDR2 is ANQGSEA. Note on this clonotype: Its antigen is not known.

The genes are TRBV29-1 and TRBJ2-3, with no clear D. Sample: cultured CD8+ T cells from PBMCs, taken from culture after CMV antigen stimulation. This TCR was sampled from a human donor in good health (CMV status not recorded). Some clones in this sample may be carry-over from other donors' samples. The DNA of the CDR3 is TGCAGCGTTGATCTAGGAATGACAGATACGCAGTATTTT. Translation gives CSVDLGMTDTQYF.